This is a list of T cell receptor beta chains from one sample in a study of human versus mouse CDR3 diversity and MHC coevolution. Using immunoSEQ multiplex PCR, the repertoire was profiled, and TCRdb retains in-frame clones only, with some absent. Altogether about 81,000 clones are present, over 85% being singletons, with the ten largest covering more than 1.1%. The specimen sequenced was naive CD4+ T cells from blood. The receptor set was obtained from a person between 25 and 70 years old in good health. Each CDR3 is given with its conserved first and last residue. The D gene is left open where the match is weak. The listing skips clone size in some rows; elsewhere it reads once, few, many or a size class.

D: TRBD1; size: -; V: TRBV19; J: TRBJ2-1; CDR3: CASSPGQGGYNEQFF; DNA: TGTGCCAGTAGTCCCGGACAGGGGGGTTACAATGAGCAGTTCTTC
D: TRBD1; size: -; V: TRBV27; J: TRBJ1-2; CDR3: CASRVTGTGGYTF; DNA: TGTGCCAGCAGAGTCACCGGGACAGGGGGCTACACCTTC
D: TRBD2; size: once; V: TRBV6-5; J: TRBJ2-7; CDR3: CASSYFRRGAEYEQYF; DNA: TGTGCCAGCAGTTACTTCCGGCGGGGGGCCGAGTACGAGCAGTACTTC
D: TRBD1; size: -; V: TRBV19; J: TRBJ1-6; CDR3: CASSIPGQGLSESPLHF; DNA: TGTGCCAGTAGTATCCCGGGACAGGGGTTATCGGAATCACCCCTCCACTTT
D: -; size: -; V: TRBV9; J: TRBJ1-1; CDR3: CASSTRQSNTEAFF; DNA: TGTGCCAGCAGCACACGACAGTCGAACACTGAAGCTTTCTTT
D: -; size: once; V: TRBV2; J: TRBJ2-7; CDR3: CASSQSYEQYF; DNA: TGTGCCAGCAGTCAGTCCTACGAGCAGTACTTC
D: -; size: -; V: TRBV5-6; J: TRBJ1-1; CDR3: CASSLDRGAEAFF; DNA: TGTGCCAGCAGCTTGGATCGGGGGGCTGAAGCTTTCTTT
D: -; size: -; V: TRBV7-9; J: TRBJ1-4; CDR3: CASSLAIGRDNEKLFF; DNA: TGTGCCAGCAGCTTAGCGATAGGGAGGGATAATGAAAAACTGTTTTTT
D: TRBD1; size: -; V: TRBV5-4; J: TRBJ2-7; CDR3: CASSLGGQGSHEQYF; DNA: TGTGCCAGCAGCTTGGGGGGACAGGGGAGCCACGAGCAGTACTTC
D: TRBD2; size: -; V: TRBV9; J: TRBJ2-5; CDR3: CASSIAGGLRETQYF; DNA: TGTGCCAGCAGTATAGCGGGGGGGCTGAGAGAGACCCAGTACTTC
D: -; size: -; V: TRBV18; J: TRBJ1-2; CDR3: CASSPNGRNYGYTF; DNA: TGTGCCAGCTCACCAAATGGCAGAAACTATGGCTACACCTTC
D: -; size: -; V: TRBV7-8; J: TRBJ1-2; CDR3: CASGRGPTLGYTF; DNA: TGTGCCAGCGGGAGGGGACCGACGCTGGGCTACACCTTC
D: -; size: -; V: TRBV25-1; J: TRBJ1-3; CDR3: CASRAGQDTIYF; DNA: TGTGCCAGCAGGGCAGGGCAAGACACCATATATTTT
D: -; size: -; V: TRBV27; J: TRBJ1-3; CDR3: CASSLSGQGGNTIYF; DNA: TGTGCCAGCAGTTTATCGGGCCAGGGGGGAAACACCATATATTTT
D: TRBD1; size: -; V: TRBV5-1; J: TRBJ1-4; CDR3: CASRYGTATNEKLFF; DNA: TGCGCCAGCAGATACGGGACAGCAACTAATGAAAAACTGTTTTTT
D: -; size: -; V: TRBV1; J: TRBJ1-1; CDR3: CTSSHETGKRTEAFF; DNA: TGCACCAGCAGCCACGAGACGGGTAAGAGGACTGAAGCTTTCTTT
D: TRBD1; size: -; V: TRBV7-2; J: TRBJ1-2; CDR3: CASSQGDRQGYTF; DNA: TGTGCCAGCAGCCAGGGGGACCGGCAAGGCTACACCTTC
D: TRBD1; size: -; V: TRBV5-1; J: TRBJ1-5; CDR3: CASSTGQGTGQPQHF; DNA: TGCGCCAGCAGCACCGGACAGGGGACGGGTCAGCCCCAGCATTTT
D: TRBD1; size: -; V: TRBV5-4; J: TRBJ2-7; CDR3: CASSLARAGGEQYF; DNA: TGTGCCAGCAGCTTGGCACGGGCAGGGGGCGAGCAGTACTTC
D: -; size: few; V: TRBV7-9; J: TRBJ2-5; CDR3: CASSLAEYQETQYF; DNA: TGTGCCAGCAGCTTAGCGGAGTACCAAGAGACCCAGTACTTC
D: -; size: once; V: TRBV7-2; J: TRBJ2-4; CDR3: CASSLGSGNANIQYF; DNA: TGTGCCAGCAGCTTAGGTAGCGGAAATGCGAACATTCAGTACTTC
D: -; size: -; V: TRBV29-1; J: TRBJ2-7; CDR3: CSVEVGANEQYF; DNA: TGCAGCGTTGAGGTGGGGGCAAACGAGCAGTACTTC